This TCR beta chain was retrieved from a study of cytomegalovirus exposure and HLA in healthy donors. This CDR3 is 15 amino acids long. Germline V gives CDR1 LNHDA, CDR2 SQIVND (reference sequence). V was cut by 5 bases and J by 3 bases, with 14 bases left in between. PCR involved 60 Vbeta and 13 Jbeta primers. TCRdb keeps only in-frame clones here, not all; method: immunoSEQ multiplex PCR. The sample has about 140,000 clones; around 80% are singletons. Comment on this clone: Its antigen is currently unknown.

Broader study findings: Later, an analysis showed that TCR beta chains associated with HLA were more clonally expanded than others that were equally common. An analysis was carried out later, and it reportedly showed fewer N-insertions in an Asian-associated ancestry cluster than the approximately 670-donor mean.

This receptor was obtained from a man aged 35 to 55 in good health and CMV-seronegative. The chain recombines TRBV19 with TRBJ1-5; no definite D call. Sequenced input: PBMCs. CDR3 bases: TGTGCCAGTAGTCACGGGTCGATGATCAATCAGCCCCAGCATTTT. Amino acids: CASSHGSMINQPQHF.